This record concerns one T cell receptor beta chain sequence. This record belongs to a study of T cell changes during pregnancy in multiple sclerosis. There are 17 residues in the CDR3. V was pared by 4 bases and J by 0 bases, with 16 bases between. Germline CDR1 reads MGHRA; CDR2 reads YSYEKL. The table came from immunoSEQ multiplex PCR; TCRdb's copy has only in-frame clones and leaves some out. The sample lists tens of thousands of clones; nearly 95% were seen once. This clonotype was sampled from a female donor in good health, enrolled as a control in a pregnancy study. The material sequenced was peripheral blood, taken after pregnancy. The genes are TRBV4-1 and TRBJ2-1; tentatively, D is TRBD1 (5 bases). The CDR3 reads CASSRGTSRGSYNEQFF. The CDR3 DNA follows: TGCGCCAGCAGCCGCGGTACCTCAAGGGGCTCCTACAATGAGCAGTTCTTC.